A selection of T cell receptor beta chains follows, all from one sample in a study of blood T cell repertoires in COVID-19. Clones were sequenced by immunoSEQ multiplex PCR, and TCRdb holds only the in-frame ones, with some missing. Among 200,000 to 250,000 clones listed, less than 90% were seen once. The sample taken for sequencing was peripheral blood. Receptor source: a man between 60 and 70 years old with acute or convalescent COVID-19. The conserved cysteine and the conserved F or W are not part of the CDR3 here. D genes are given only for firm matches.

d_call v_call cdr3_aa
. TRBV28 ASTKLQGEANYGYT
TRBD1 TRBV30 AWSVSGWDRAVGYT
. TRBV3-1/TRBV3-2 ASSQASGFEQY
TRBD2 TRBV2 ASRRSSGRGQETQY
. TRBV24-1 ATSDRNRDYEQY
TRBD2 TRBV7-2 ASSLASGSNIQY
. TRBV9 ASSPKDDSASGNTIY
. TRBV5-1 ASSLESPSSYNEQF
. TRBV3-1/TRBV3-2 ASSQLTAGNTIY
TRBD1 TRBV6-2/TRBV6-3 ASSYGTGGFVRSYNEQF
TRBD1 TRBV30 AWKRTGGNQPQH
. TRBV5-1 ASSLARRQDNEQF
. TRBV9 ASSLTGIENQPQH
TRBD2 TRBV9 ASSVPLTSGRADTQY
TRBD2 TRBV4-3 ASSQILADTDTQY
. TRBV29-1 SVPGYGNEQY
TRBD2 TRBV7-3 ASSPAGREAISEQY
. TRBV11-3 ASSLTAGELF
. TRBV6-5 ASRNPRGPGELF
TRBD1 TRBV15 ATSTRQGRTDTQY
TRBD2 TRBV29-1 SVGSSGTSGYNEQF
TRBD1 TRBV19 AVQGAYEQY
. TRBV6-5 ASSPRGYLNYGYT
TRBD1 TRBV18 ASSPDRVYEQY
TRBD1 TRBV5-1 ASSLPTGSETQY
. TRBV10-3 AISESGGNNQPQH
TRBD1 TRBV24-1 ATSDSGTGLNEKLF
. TRBV19 ASSTARDRDQPQH
TRBD1 TRBV28 ASSSHFGTGDTGELF
. TRBV11-3 ASTGSYTEAF
TRBD2 TRBV7-2 ASSLAGLAGYNEQF
TRBD2 TRBV5-1 ASSLGLAGYQETQY
TRBD1 TRBV11-3 ASSLGQGASDSGELF
TRBD1 TRBV20-1 SASEQGADQPQH
TRBD2 TRBV7-8 ASSLDPGLVRDTQY
. TRBV7-3 ASRSPPDGYT
. TRBV30 AWKGVFQTSYNEQF
TRBD2 TRBV28 ASGREDTGELF
. TRBV28 ASSSLPATGTNLY
. TRBV28 ASSPQRGRVGDTIY
TRBD2 TRBV12-5 ASGDSGRHNEQF
TRBD2 TRBV11-3 ASTESLVLAGEGTYNEQF
TRBD2 TRBV3-1/TRBV3-2 ASSQDLGGRAPKNIQY
. TRBV10-3 AIRPNGNKGMNTEAF
TRBD2 TRBV12-5 ASGLGGTSSDEQF
TRBD1 TRBV7-2 ASSSRQGGTYEQY
TRBD2 TRBV24-1 ATSSRGSQETQY
. TRBV6-2/TRBV6-3 ASSYSKVRAEQY